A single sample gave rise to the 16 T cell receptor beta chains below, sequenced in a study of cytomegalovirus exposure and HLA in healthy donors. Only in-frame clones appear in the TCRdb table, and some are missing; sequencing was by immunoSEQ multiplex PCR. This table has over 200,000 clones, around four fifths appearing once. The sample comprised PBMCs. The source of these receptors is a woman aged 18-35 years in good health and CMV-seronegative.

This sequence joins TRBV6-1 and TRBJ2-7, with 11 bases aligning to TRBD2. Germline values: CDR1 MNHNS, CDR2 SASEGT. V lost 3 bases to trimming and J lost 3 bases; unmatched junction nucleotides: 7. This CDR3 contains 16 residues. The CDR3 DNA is TGTGCCAGCAGTGAGGGATGGGGACTAGCGGTCTACGAGCAGTACTTC. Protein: CASSEGWGLAVYEQYF.

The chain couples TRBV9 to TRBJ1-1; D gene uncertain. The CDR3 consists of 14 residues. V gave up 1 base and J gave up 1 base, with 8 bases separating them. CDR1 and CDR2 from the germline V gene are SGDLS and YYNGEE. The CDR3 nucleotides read TGTGCCAGCAGCGTAACTGGGAGGAACACTGAAGCTTTCTTT. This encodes CASSVTGRNTEAFF.

The CDR3 bases are TGTGCCAGTAGAGGAGGGGCTGCCAGGGGAAAGTACGAGCAGTACTTC. Amino acids: CASRGGAARGKYEQYF. The chain employs TRBV28 and TRBJ2-7, with D perhaps matching TRBD1 or TRBD2 (6 bases each). V was pared by 9 bases and J by 4 bases, with 25 bases between. Germline CDR1 MDHEN, CDR2 SYDVKM. There are 16 residues in the CDR3. Looking up the rest from reference TRBV28 and TRBJ2-7 gives the full variable domain: DVKVTQSSRYLVKRTGEKVFLECVQDMDHENMFWYRQDPGLGLRLIYFSYDVKMKEKGDIPEGYSVSREKKERFSLILESASTNQTSMYLCASRGGAARGKYEQYFGPGTRLTVT.

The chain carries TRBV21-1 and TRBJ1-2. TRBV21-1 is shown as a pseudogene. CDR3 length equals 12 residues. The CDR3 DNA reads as TGTGCCAGCAGCGTCCTTAACTATGGCTACACCTTC. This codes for CASSVLNYGYTF.

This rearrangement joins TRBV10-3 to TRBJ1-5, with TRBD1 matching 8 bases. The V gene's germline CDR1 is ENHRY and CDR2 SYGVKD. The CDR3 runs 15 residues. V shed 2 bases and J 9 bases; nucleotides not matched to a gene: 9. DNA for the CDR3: TGTGCCATCAGTGAGACCGGGACAGGCTTAGGGCCCCAGCATTTT. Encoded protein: CAISETGTGLGPQHF.

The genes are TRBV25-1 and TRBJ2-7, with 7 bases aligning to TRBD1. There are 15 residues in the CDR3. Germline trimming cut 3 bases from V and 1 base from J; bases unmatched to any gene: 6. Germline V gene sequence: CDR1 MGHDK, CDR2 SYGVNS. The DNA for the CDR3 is TGTGCCAGCAGTGACGACAGGGCCATATCCTACGAGCAGTACTTC. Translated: CASSDDRAISYEQYF.

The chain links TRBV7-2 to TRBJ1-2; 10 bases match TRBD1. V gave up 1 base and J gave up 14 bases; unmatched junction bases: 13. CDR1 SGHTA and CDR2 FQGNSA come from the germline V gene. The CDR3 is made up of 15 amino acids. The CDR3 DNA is TGTGCCAGCAGCTTAGATTCCGGGACAGGGGTTACTAGGACCTTC. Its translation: CASSLDSGTGVTRTF. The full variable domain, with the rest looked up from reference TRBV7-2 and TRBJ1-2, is GAGVSQSPSNKVTEKGKDVELRCDPISGHTALYWYRQSLGQGLEFLIYFQGNSAPDKSGLPSDRFSAERTGGSVSTLTIQRTQQEDSAVYLCASSLDSGTGVTRTFGSGTRLTVV.

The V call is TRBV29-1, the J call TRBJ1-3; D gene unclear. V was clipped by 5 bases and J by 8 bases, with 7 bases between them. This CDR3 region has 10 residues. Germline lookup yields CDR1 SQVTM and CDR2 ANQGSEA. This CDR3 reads CSVWEDTIYF. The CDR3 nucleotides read TGCAGCGTTTGGGAGGACACCATATATTTT.

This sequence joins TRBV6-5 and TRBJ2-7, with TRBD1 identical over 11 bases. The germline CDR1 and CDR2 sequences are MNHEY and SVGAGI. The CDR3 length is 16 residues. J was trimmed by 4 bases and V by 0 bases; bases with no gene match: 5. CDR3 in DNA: TGTGCCAGCAGTTACTCATCAAGGGACAGGGGGTACGAGCAGTACTTC. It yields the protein CASSYSSRDRGYEQYF.

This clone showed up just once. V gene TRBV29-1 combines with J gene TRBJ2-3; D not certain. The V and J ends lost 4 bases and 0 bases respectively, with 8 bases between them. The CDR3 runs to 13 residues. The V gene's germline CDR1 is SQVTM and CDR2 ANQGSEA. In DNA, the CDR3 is TGCAGCGTTGTGTGGCAGAGCACAGATACGCAGTATTTT. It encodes CSVVWQSTDTQYF.

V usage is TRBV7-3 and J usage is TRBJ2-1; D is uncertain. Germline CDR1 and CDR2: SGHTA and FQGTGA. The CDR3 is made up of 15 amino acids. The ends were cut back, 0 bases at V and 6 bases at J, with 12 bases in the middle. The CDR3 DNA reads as TGTGCCAGCAGCTTAACCCCCGGCAGCCGCAATGAGCAGTTCTTC. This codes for CASSLTPGSRNEQFF. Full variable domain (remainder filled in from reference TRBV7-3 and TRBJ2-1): GAGVSQTPSNKVTEKGKYVELRCDPISGHTALYWYRQSLGQGPEFLIYFQGTGAADDSGLPNDRFFAVRPEGSVSTLKIQRTERGDSAVYLCASSLTPGSRNEQFFGPGTRLTVL.

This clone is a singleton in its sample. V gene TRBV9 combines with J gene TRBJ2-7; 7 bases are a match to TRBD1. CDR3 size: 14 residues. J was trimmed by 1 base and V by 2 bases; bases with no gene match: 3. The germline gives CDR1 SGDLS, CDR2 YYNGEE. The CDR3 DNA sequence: TGTGCCAGCAGCGTCACGGGACAGTCCTACGAGCAGTACTTC. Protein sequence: CASSVTGQSYEQYF.

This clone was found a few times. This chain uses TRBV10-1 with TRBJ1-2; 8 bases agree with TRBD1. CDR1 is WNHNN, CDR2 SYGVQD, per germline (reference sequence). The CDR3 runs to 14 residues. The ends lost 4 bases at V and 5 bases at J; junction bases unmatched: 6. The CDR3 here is CASSAGTGDYGYTF. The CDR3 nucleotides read TGCGCCAGCAGTGCAGGGACAGGTGATTATGGCTACACCTTC.

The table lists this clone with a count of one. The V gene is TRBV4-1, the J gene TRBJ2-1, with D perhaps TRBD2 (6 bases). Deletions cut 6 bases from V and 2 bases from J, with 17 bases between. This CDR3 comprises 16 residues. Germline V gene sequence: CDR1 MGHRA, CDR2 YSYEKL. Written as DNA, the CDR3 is TGCGCCAGCAGGGAGCGGGCCTTGGGGCCCTACAATGAGCAGTTCTTC. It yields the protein CASRERALGPYNEQFF.

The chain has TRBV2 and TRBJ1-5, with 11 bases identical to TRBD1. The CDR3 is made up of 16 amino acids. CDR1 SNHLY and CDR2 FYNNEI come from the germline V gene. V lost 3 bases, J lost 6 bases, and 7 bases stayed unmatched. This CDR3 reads CASSDFRDRGAQPQHF. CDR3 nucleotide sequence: TGTGCCAGCAGTGACTTCCGGGACAGGGGGGCTCAGCCCCAGCATTTT.

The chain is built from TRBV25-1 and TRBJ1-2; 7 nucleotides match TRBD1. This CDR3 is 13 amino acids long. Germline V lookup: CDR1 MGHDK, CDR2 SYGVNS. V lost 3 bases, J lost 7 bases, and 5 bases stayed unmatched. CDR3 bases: TGTGCCAGCAGTGATGAGAGGGGGCCTGGCTACACCTTC. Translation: CASSDERGPGYTF.